Below, 2 T cell receptor beta chains from the same sample are listed, as sequenced in a study of graft-versus-host responses after intestinal transplantation. The protocol was immunoSEQ multiplex PCR, while the TCRdb copy is restricted to in-frame clones and leaves out a portion. The sample includes about 93,000 clones, around 84% of them seen just once. Antigens for these TCRs are unknown. Sequencing was performed on unstimulated CD4+ T cells sorted from spleen or lymph node cells, taken before intestinal transplant. The receptors were gathered from a human donor who received an intestinal transplant.

The CDR3 reads CASSPNGVPSSTDTQYF. The CDR3 coding sequence is TGTGCCAGCTCACCCAACGGGGTCCCCTCTAGCACAGATACGCAGTATTTT. The V gene is TRBV18, the J gene TRBJ2-3; perhaps TRBD2 as D (5 bases). V was clipped by 3 bases and J by 0 bases, with 16 bases between them. CDR3 length equals 17 residues. In germline, CDR1 is KGHSH, CDR2 LQKENI.

The rearrangement links TRBV19 to TRBJ2-7; 9 positions match TRBD1. Germline CDR1 reads LNHDA; CDR2 reads SQIVND (reference sequence). After removal of 9 bases from V and 0 bases from J, the junction contained 9 bases not matched to a gene. The CDR3 length is 15 residues. The CDR3 reads CASQQGATPSYEQYF. The CDR3 nucleotides read TGTGCCAGCCAACAGGGGGCTACTCCCTCCTACGAGCAGTACTTC.